The 18 T cell receptor beta chains below were found in one sample sequenced in a study. TCRdb analysed the 5' RACE reads with MiXCR anew, one entry per CDR3 protein. The sample records 25,000 to 40,000 distinct CDR3 sequences, around a quarter being singletons. The source material was memory CD4+ T cells sorted from blood. Described subset: memory CD4+ T cells, CD4+CD45RO+CD25-. These receptors came from a female donor with breast cancer.

This clonotype occurred a few times. This chain joins TRBV7-8 and TRBJ1-2; 8 bases are shared with TRBD1. This CDR3 region has 14 residues. V gave up 2 bases and J gave up 8 bases; unmatched junction bases: 7. Germline CDR1 SGHVS, CDR2 FQNEAQ. DNA for the CDR3: TGTGCCAGCAGCTTAAACCAGGGGGCGGGAGGCTACACCTTC. It is translated as CASSLNQGAGGYTF.

The V and J genes are TRBV28 and TRBJ1-3; possible D gene TRBD1, 6 bases. The CDR3 has 14 residues. Trimming pared 3 bases from V and 4 bases from J, leaving 10 bases between. CDR1 is MDHEN, CDR2 SYDVKM, per germline. Here the CDR3 DNA reads TGTGCCAGCAGTTTCCGGGGGCGAGGAAACACCATATATTTT. This translates into CASSFRGRGNTIYF.

This clonotype was detected only a few times. The V call is TRBV29-1, the J call TRBJ2-3, with D unresolved. CDR1 and CDR2 from the germline V gene are SQVTM and ANQGSEA. V was clipped by 6 bases and J by 4 bases, with 11 bases between them. This CDR3 is 12 amino acids long. In nucleotides, the CDR3 is TGCAGCGTGCTGAGCTCGGCAGATACGCAGTATTTT. Its translation is CSVLSSADTQYF.

The J gene is TRBJ2-1, the V gene TRBV6-1, with 9 bases fitting TRBD1. The germline V gene encodes CDR1 MNHNS and CDR2 SASEGT. This CDR3 has 17 residues. V was clipped by 4 bases and J by 4 bases; unmatched bases: 11. The CDR3 nucleotides read TGTGCCAGCAGTGCTATAAGCGGACAGGGGAAATACAATGAGCAGTTCTTC. This translates into CASSAISGQGKYNEQFF.

This clonotype occurred many times. The chain couples TRBV6-1 to TRBJ2-3; TRBD2 is a possible D gene (5 bases). The CDR3 has 15 amino acids. V dropped 3 bases and J dropped 2 bases, with 12 bases sitting between them. Germline V gene data show CDR1 as MNHNS and CDR2 as SASEGT. The CDR3 sequence is CASSEEDSITDTQYF. The CDR3 nucleotides are TGTGCCAGCAGTGAGGAGGACTCTATCACAGATACGCAGTATTTT.

This rearrangement joins TRBV6-6 to TRBJ2-7; 10 positions match TRBD2. The trim removed 2 bases at V and 4 bases at J, leaving 2 bases unmatched. Germline-derived CDR1 and CDR2 are MNHNY and SVGAGI (reference sequence). The CDR3 extends over 14 amino acids. The DNA of the CDR3 is TGTGCCAGCAGTTACCAGCGGGGGGGGTACGAGCAGTACTTC. It translates to CASSYQRGGYEQYF.

The sample holds many counts of this clonotype. The chain's CDR3 is CASSQEAGGPDEQFF. For the CDR3, the DNA is TGCGCCAGCAGCCAAGAAGCGGGGGGGCCGGATGAGCAGTTCTTC. J is TRBJ2-1 and V is TRBV4-1, with 10 bases that match TRBD2. Germline loops: CDR1 MGHRA, CDR2 YSYEKL. V was clipped by 0 bases and J by 8 bases; unmatched bases: 4. The CDR3 contains 15 residues.

This clonotype was detected a few times. The chain combines TRBV7-9 with TRBJ2-1, with a possible D match to TRBD2 (6 bases). V was clipped by 1 base and J by 8 bases, with 12 bases between them. CDR1 SEHNR and CDR2 FQNEAQ come from the germline V gene (reference sequence). This CDR3 has 14 amino acids. CDR3 residues: CASSLGTRDYEQFF. The DNA for the CDR3 is TGTGCCAGCAGCTTAGGCACCAGGGACTATGAGCAGTTCTTC.

In its sample, this clonotype was seen many times. The chain employs TRBV7-9 and TRBJ2-1; 11 bases agree with TRBD2. V shed 5 bases and J 7 bases; nucleotides not matched to a gene: 7. CDR1 is SEHNR and CDR2 is FQNEAQ in the germline V gene (reference sequence). The CDR3 extends over 15 amino acids. The CDR3 is CASSDRTSGYNEQFF. CDR3 nucleotide sequence: TGTGCCAGCAGCGACCGGACTAGCGGGTATAATGAGCAGTTCTTC.

Remarks on this clonotype: A much larger clone sits a single nucleotide away, making a read error possible. The chain employs TRBV20-1 and TRBJ2-1; 11 bases are shared with TRBD2. Trimming took 0 bases from V and 6 from J; bases not matched to a gene: 4. CDR3 length: 15 amino acids. Germline CDR1 DFQATT, CDR2 SNEGSKA (reference sequence). This CDR3 reads CSARDNSGGANEQFF. The CDR3 bases are TGCAGTGCTAGAGATAATAGCGGGGGGGCCAATGAGCAGTTCTTC.

This clonotype came up a few times. This chain connects TRBV30 to TRBJ2-3, with 9 bases aligning to TRBD1. V shed 3 bases and J 6 bases; nucleotides not matched to a gene: 13. Germline V gene sequence: CDR1 GTSNPN, CDR2 SVGIG (reference sequence). The CDR3 spans 16 residues. DNA of the CDR3: TGTGCCTGGAGCCCCGGGACAGGGTTATATACGGATACGCAGTATTTT. Translating it yields CAWSPGTGLYTDTQYF.

This clonotype was found many times. CDR3 DNA: TGTGCCAGCAGCGTAGCCAACCTAGGGACTAGCGGGAGCTATGAGCAGTTCTTC. Residues: CASSVANLGTSGSYEQFF. The chain carries TRBV9 and TRBJ2-1, with 14 bases lining up with TRBD2. This CDR3 is 18 amino acids long. Germline CDR1 and CDR2: SGDLS and YYNGEE. V lost 0 bases to trimming and J lost 8 bases; unmatched junction nucleotides: 10.

The chain joins TRBV7-9 to TRBJ2-1, with TRBD1 identical over 8 bases. V shed 4 bases, J shed 7 bases, and the junction held 12 bases outside the gene matches. The CDR3 extends over 16 amino acids. In germline, CDR1 is SEHNR, CDR2 FQNEAQ (reference sequence). CDR3 coding DNA: TGTGCCAGCAGCTCATCGGACAGGGTAGGCGGGAATGAGCAGTTCTTC. It translates to CASSSSDRVGGNEQFF. The whole variable domain, remainder taken from reference TRBV7-9 and TRBJ2-1, is DTGVSQNPRHKITKRGQNVTFRCDPISEHNRLYWYRQTLGQGPEFLTYFQNEAQLEKSRLLSDRFSAERPKGSFSTLEIQRTEQGDSAMYLCASSSSDRVGGNEQFFGPGTRLTVL.

The rearrangement links TRBV4-3 to TRBJ1-6; D unresolved. Trimming left V 0 bases short and J 7 bases short, with 10 bases between. Germline V gene sequence: CDR1 LGHNA, CDR2 YSLEER. This CDR3 is 15 amino acids long. The CDR3 DNA is TGCGCCAGCAGCCAAGATTTTGGTTCGAATTCACCCCTCCACTTT. As protein: CASSQDFGSNSPLHF.

This clonotype was seen a handful of times. This chain joins TRBV23-1 and TRBJ1-5; the D gene is possibly TRBD1 (5 bases). TRBV23-1 is assigned to the ORF class and has an uncertain function. V shed 6 bases and J shed 3 bases, with 21 bases lying between them. The length of the CDR3 is 17 residues. Here the CDR3 reads CASSLFGGPVINQPQHF. The CDR3 bases are TGCGCCAGCAGCTTATTTGGGGGACCTGTTATCAATCAGCCCCAGCATTTT.

Many counts were recorded for this clonotype. This rearrangement joins TRBV5-1 to TRBJ1-4; 11 nucleotides line up with TRBD1. Germline loops: CDR1 SGHRS, CDR2 YFSETQ. V trimming: 3 bases; J trimming: 7 bases; junction bases outside the gene matches: 2. The CDR3 totals 14 residues. CDR3 loop: CASSYGTGGEKLFF. In nucleotides, the CDR3 is TGCGCCAGCAGCTATGGGACAGGGGGTGAAAAACTGTTTTTT.

In this sample, this clonotype is medium-sized (0.01 to 0.1%). The chain links TRBV6-5 to TRBJ2-7; the match to TRBD2 covers 14 bases. Germline V CDR1 and CDR2: MNHEY, SVGAGI. The CDR3 totals 16 residues. After removal of 6 bases from V and 3 bases from J, the junction contained 7 bases not matched to a gene. Written as DNA, the CDR3 is TGTGCCAGCAGATGGACCGGGACTAGCGGGAGCTACGAGCAGTACTTC. Its translation: CASRWTGTSGSYEQYF.

The chain employs TRBV12-3 or TRBV12-4 and TRBJ2-4; D remains unclear. Trimming took off 2 bases at V and 0 bases at J, with 5 bases between the two ends. The CDR3 totals 14 residues. The DNA for the CDR3 is TGTGCCAGCAGTTTAAAGGGAGCCAAAAACATTCAGTACTTC. It translates to CASSLKGAKNIQYF.